This entry is about one T cell receptor (beta chain). The specificity of this receptor is unknown. One base away there is no much larger clone; base qualities are not given. Library generation was performed with the immunoSEQ multiplex PCR assay. A mixture of 60 forward primers for TCR Vbeta segments and 13 reverse primers for TCR Jbeta segments was used in the multiplex PCR. A multiplex PCR assay on genomic DNA amplified the CDR3 region of rearranged TCR beta genes. On the Illumina HiSeq System, the amplified TCR beta libraries were sequenced as 87-base-pair reads. Under the source paper's analysis protocol: A later analysis counted approximately 76 million unique TCR beta chains across the 666 repertoires, and roughly 11 million of these chains were shared by at least two donors. Raw reads were error-corrected and collapsed into unique sequences by a nearest-neighbor algorithm in which closely related sequences were merged to remove PCR and sequencing errors. CDR3 sequences were aligned to IMGT reference sequences to assign V, D and J gene segments. Each retained sequence needed at least a six-nucleotide match to both a V gene segment and a J gene segment. Rearrangements were classified as productive when the CDR3 lacked stop codons and remained in frame with V and J, and all other rearrangements were classified as non-productive. CDR3 was defined by IMGT convention, running from the second conserved V-encoded cysteine to the conserved J-encoded phenylalanine. Sequences without an unambiguous match to a single V gene segment were excluded from the earlier analysis of several hundred of the donors. An earlier analysis of over 450 of the donors classified V segments as functional when productive rearrangements were above 56.7% and as segregating when the standard deviation between donors was above 5%. A statistical classification framework was built for diagnosing cytomegalovirus status from the catalog of TCR beta chain sequences. In a later analysis, TCR nucleotide sequences were compared against IMGT/GENE-DB human TR gene sequences so that V and J genes could be assigned. Using the TCRdist pipeline, a later analysis assigned CDR3 sequences along with most-parsimonious VDJ recombination scenarios. In a later analysis, each TCR beta chain was defined by its CDR3 amino acid sequence together with its V-gene family, and reads without a unique V-gene family were excluded. To address suspected cross-contamination and a sequencing artifact, a later analysis removed roughly 580 highly shared, low-generation-probability nucleotide sequences. In a later analysis, a clonal expansion index for each public chain was calculated from normalized within-repertoire ranks of inferred template counts. In a later analysis, generation probabilities were computed with a VDJ recombination model fitted to out-of-frame rearrangements, and the resulting probabilities were checked against IGoR. Hypergeometric tests were used in a later analysis to score TCR-TCR, TCR-HLA and TCR-CMV co-occurrence, with a repertoire-size bias correction applied to the TCR pairs. In a later analysis, false discovery rates were estimated by permuting HLA or CMV assignments 20 times. In a later analysis, co-occurring TCRs were grouped using DBSCAN, and TCRdist sequence similarity was added for clustering within HLA-allele-positive subsets. For co-occurrence clustering, repertoires with fewer than 30,000 or more than 120,000 public chains were excluded, along with five repertoires with anomalous nucleotide sharing. Here the immuneACCESS table is served through TCRdb, limited to in-frame sequences with V and J called. Missing clones are a known gap in these copies; in checked studies unresolved V genes cover under half, and the rest lacks a known reason. The V and J calls and clone size come from that table; D and trimming were worked out from the DNA. The sample records about 120,000 clones, 63% of which are singletons. The ten largest clonotypes hold 10% of the sample.

The data originate from a study of cytomegalovirus exposure and HLA in healthy donors (dated by TCRdb to 2017 to 2019). General notes on the study: According to an earlier analysis of 587 of the donors, about 179 million T cells yielded some 110 million unique TCR beta sequences and about 280 Gb of sequence data. Roughly 300 gigabases of sequencing data and approximately 92 million unique TCR sequences made up an early release that covered nearly 650 HLA-typed donors. Among the roughly 400 genotyped donors, around 81% belonged to the genetic ancestry cluster associated with self-reported Caucasian donors. The study aimed to test whether cataloging public T cell receptors could reveal signatures of past pathogen exposure. The study profiled the T cell repertoires of about 640 subjects by immunosequencing and related them to cytomegalovirus serostatus. In addition to the first cohort of 650 to 750 subjects, a separate validation cohort of 120 different subjects was used. High-throughput TCR immunosequencing, statistical association of individual TCRs with disease status, and machine learning were combined to predict cytomegalovirus infection status. A later analysis re-examined previously published TCR beta repertoires from more than 650 donors and added high-resolution HLA genotyping to investigate patterns of TCR occurrence. Rather than using new phenotypic data, the later analysis identified candidate immune exposures from TCR beta sequences and from how often those sequences occurred across donors. In an earlier analysis of roughly 580 of the donors, high-throughput TCR beta sequencing was used to judge whether each TCR beta V gene segment behaved as functional or pseudogenic. Alongside the repertoire data, information on donor age, sex, ethnicity and CMV serostatus was compiled. Genome-wide SNP genotypes for about 65% of the 666 donors were used in a later genetic analysis, which treated that subset as a discovery cohort. Every discovery cohort repertoire had been produced on one sequencing platform. Both class I and class II loci were covered by HLA typing, at four-digit resolution. The number of typed donors differed by locus: about 620-640 for A, B, C, DRB1 and DQB1; 500 to 550 for DQA1; around 610 for DPA1; and around 490 for DPB1. Four to six DR-DQ haplotypes were handled as single units for association and clustering because linkage in the cohort was strong. Among almost 400 genotyped donors of the cohort, an average of approximately 240,000 unique TCR beta nucleotide sequences were sequenced per donor, around a sixth of them non-productive. The paper as a whole reports these results and caveats: A further reported finding was that TCR beta sequences accurately predicted the HLA-A and HLA-B alleles for most subjects in the first cohort. Most CMV-associated TCR beta chains appeared to be HLA-restricted in a later analysis, and the HLA associations seemed to be driven largely by CMV exposure. Correlated functional status among segregating V segments might reflect linkage disequilibrium, but an unknown experimental factor could not be ruled out. In an earlier analysis of around 600 of the donors, most TCR beta V segments were observed in productive rearrangements about 87% or about 30% of the time, broadly matching IMGT annotations. This cohort had only TCR beta chains sequenced, and the lack of alpha or paired-chain data limited which features could be detected. Compared with the approximately 600-donor mean, donors in an Asian-associated ancestry cluster had fewer N-insertions in productive TCRs, according to a later genetic analysis. CMV serostatus was the only immune exposure information available for the cohort. Presence/absence analyses assumed roughly uniform sequencing depth across donors, an assumption that may not hold. The authors suggested that the approach could potentially be extended to other disease states and immunological phenotypes. Most TCR sequences were seen in very few donors, while some public TCRs were found in many individuals. In a later analysis, several top co-occurrence clusters were reported to appear linked to parvovirus B19, influenza, CMV and Epstein-Barr virus. In a later analysis, the rate of TCR association differed among HLA loci, with DRB1 alleles having the most associated TCRs and HLA-C alleles having the fewest. A total of 164 TCR beta chains were listed by the study as associated with cytomegalovirus. A few of the identified cytomegalovirus-associated TCR beta chains were confirmed in vitro to be specific for cytomegalovirus antigens. A later analysis associated 16,951 TCR beta sequences with specific HLA alleles at a false discovery rate of 0.05. Because counts were too low, more than 15 rarely observed V segments, including chromosome 9 orphons, were excluded from the earlier analysis of fewer than 650 of the donors. A cluster of highly shared sequence variants was judged likely to be a technical artifact of the sequencing pipeline. Strong co-occurrence of HLA alleles, especially DR and DQ, made assigning TCR associations to individual alleles difficult. An association between a missense DCLRE1C variant and V-gene and J-gene trimming of TCR beta chains was found in a later genetic analysis and replicated in an independent cohort. In both the original and validation cohorts, the classifier was reported to diagnose cytomegalovirus status with high specificity and sensitivity. A later analysis found that HLA-associated TCR beta chains were more clonally expanded and had lower generation probabilities than equally common non-associated chains. HLA typing was unavailable for some donors at each locus, so association tests used only the typed subset.

The cohort consisted of 600 to 750 healthy bone marrow donors. At the time of sampling, every cohort member was nominally healthy, though immune exposures that went unrecorded were likely present. The donor was CMV seropositive and was included in the group of some 290 seropositive cohort members. A peripheral blood sample was provided by each donor, and peripheral blood mononuclear cells were used for TCR beta sequencing. Genomic DNA extraction from the blood cell samples was performed with the Qiagen DNeasy Blood Extraction Kit. The clonotype comes from a man in his forties or fifties in good health and CMV-seropositive. Sequences were obtained from PBMCs.

Here the CDR3 is given as CASSFFREVRMSTGELFF. The sequence in DNA is TGTGCCAGCAGCTTCTTCCGGGAAGTGAGGATGAGTACCGGGGAGCTGTTTTTT. The rearrangement joined TRBV7-8 to TRBJ2-2, with TRBD2 as a weak D call on 5 bases. From cysteine to phenylalanine, the CDR3 is 18 amino acids long. The sequence is cut down to CDR3 DNA, 54 bases in frame from base 1. The germline ends are 22 bases apart after V is trimmed by 3 bases and J by 5 bases. The germline V gene specifies SGHVS as CDR1 and FQNEAQ as CDR2.